The clone carrying this T cell receptor (beta chain) was recorded many times. Its antigen is unidentified. V shed 2 bases and J 5 bases; nucleotides not matched to a gene: 8. There are 15 residues in the CDR3. CDR1 is MNHEY, CDR2 SVGEGT, per germline. cDNA molecules, individually, were tagged with unique molecular identifiers. TCRdb processed the 5' RACE reads anew with MiXCR; each CDR3 protein has one entry. Of 40,000 to 55,000 distinct CDR3 sequences listed, approximately 8.1% are singletons. The data are from a study of early T cells in non-severe SARS-CoV-2 infection. Study as a whole: Chains were unpaired, as sequencing was done on bulk RNA from unsorted whole blood. The study, taken as a whole, reports: Anti-spike CD8 specificities were favored by VDJdb matching, whose results missed private and CD4 specificities.

This clonotype was obtained from an adult who was a healthcare worker with PCR-confirmed SARS-CoV-2 infection or an uninfected control (not recorded which). This chain uses TRBV6-2 or TRBV6-3 with TRBJ2-7; 8 nucleotides agree with TRBD1. Sequencing was done on a sample of whole blood. The CDR3 sequence is CASSYLGQGKDEQYF. DNA of the CDR3: TGTGCCAGCAGTTACCTCGGACAGGGTAAGGACGAGCAGTACTTC.